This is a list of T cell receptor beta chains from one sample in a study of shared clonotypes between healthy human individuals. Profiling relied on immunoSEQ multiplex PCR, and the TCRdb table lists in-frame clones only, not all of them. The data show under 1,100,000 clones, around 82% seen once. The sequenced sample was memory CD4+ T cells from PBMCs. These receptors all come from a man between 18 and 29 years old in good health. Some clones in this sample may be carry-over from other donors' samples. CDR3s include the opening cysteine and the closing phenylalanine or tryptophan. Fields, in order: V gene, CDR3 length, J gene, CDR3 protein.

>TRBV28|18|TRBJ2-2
CASRHSPRGLGYTGELFF
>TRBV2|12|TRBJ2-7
CASREQSYEQYF
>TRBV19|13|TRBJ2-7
CASSTRTGGEQYF
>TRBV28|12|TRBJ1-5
CASSLVSQPQHF
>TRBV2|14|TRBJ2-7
CASSDSGNSYEQYF
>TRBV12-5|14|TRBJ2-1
CASGLAGVYNEQFF
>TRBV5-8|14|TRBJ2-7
CASSFPGQASPWYF
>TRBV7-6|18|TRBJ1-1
CASSSRAPREWENTEAFF
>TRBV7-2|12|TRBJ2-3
CASSPEQDTQYF
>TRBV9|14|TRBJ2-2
CASSGDRGAGELFF
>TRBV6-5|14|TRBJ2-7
CASSYAPAGTEQYF
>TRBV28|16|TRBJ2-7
CASSYPAGGAGYEQYF
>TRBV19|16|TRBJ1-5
CASSPNRGDVDQPQHF
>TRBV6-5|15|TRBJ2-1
CASSLQGSSYNEQFF
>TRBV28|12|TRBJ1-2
CASSFEFYGYTF
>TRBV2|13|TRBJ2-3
CASSQGGADTQYF
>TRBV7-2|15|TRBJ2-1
CASSFTGTAYNEQFF
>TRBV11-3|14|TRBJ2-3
CASSLGQDADTQYF
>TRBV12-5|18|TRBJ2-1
CASGSQGLAGGKYNEQFF
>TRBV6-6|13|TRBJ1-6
CASSYSEGSPLHF
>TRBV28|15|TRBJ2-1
CASSRRENLHNEQFF
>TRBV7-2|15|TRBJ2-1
CASSLSSRWDNEQFF
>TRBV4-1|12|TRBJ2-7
CASSQIHGEQYF
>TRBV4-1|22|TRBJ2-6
CASSLLGLAGGRLSSGANVLTF